The 21 T cell receptor beta chains below come from one sample, sequenced in a study of blood T cell repertoires in COVID-19. Clones were sequenced by immunoSEQ multiplex PCR, and TCRdb holds only the in-frame ones, with some missing. This table holds roughly 190,000 clones, roughly 82% found once. The source material was peripheral blood. The receptors here all came from a woman in her sixties with COVID-19, enrolled during active disease.

V gene TRBV19 combines with J gene TRBJ2-4; 10 bases are shared with TRBD1. With 7 bases clipped from V and 6 bases from J, the junction kept 12 bases outside the gene matches. This CDR3 is 16 amino acids long. The germline CDR1 and CDR2 sequences are LNHDA and SQIVND (reference sequence). The CDR3 loop reads CASTTSWRTGGNIQYF. The CDR3 nucleotides are TGTGCCAGTACCACATCCTGGAGGACAGGGGGAAACATTCAGTACTTC.

The chain is built from TRBV19 and TRBJ1-1; TRBD1 agrees at 8 bases. Germline loops: CDR1 LNHDA, CDR2 SQIVND (reference sequence). J lost 2 bases, V lost 3 bases, and 8 bases had no gene match. The CDR3 extends over 16 amino acids. CDR3 sequence reads: CASSIGRGRPNTEAFF. The CDR3, as DNA: TGTGCCAGTAGTATTGGCAGGGGGCGTCCCAACACTGAAGCTTTCTTT. The entire variable domain, with the rest obtained from reference TRBV19 and TRBJ1-1, is as follows: DGGITQSPKYLFRKEGQNVTLSCEQNLNHDAMYWYRQDPGQGLRLIYYSQIVNDFQKGDIAEGYSVSREKKESFPLTVTSAQKNPTAFYLCASSIGRGRPNTEAFFGQGTRLTVV.

The chain joins TRBV24-1 to TRBJ2-1; 8 bases align to TRBD2. The CDR3 consists of 18 residues. V lost 3 bases and J lost 7; bases outside the gene matches: 16. From germline, CDR1 is KGHDR and CDR2 SFDVKD. The CDR3 sequence is CATSDPKVLAGSGNEQFF. CDR3 DNA: TGTGCCACCAGTGATCCAAAGGTCCTAGCGGGTAGTGGAAATGAGCAGTTCTTC.

This chain uses TRBV6-1 with TRBJ2-3; D is perhaps TRBD2 (6 bases). The CDR3 spans 17 residues. The V gene's germline CDR1 is MNHNS and CDR2 SASEGT. V was pared by 2 bases and J by 2 bases, with 17 bases between. The CDR3 DNA sequence: TGTGCCAGCAGTGAATTCGAGGCGGGACCCACCACAGATACGCAGTATTTT. Amino acids: CASSEFEAGPTTDTQYF.

V gene TRBV12-3 or TRBV12-4 combines with J gene TRBJ2-7, with 7 nucleotides matching TRBD2. With 6 bases clipped from V and 2 bases from J, the junction kept 1 base outside the gene matches. The CDR3 runs to 12 residues. For the CDR3, the DNA is TGTGCCAGCAGCCGGGGGGCCTACGAGCAGTACTTC. It translates to CASSRGAYEQYF.

The rearrangement joins TRBV6-5 to TRBJ1-1; D is ambiguous. The CDR3 runs to 14 residues. Germline V lookup: CDR1 MNHEY, CDR2 SVGAGI. Between the trimmed V and J ends, which lost 6 bases and 1 base, there was a span of 12 bases. The chain's CDR3 is CASRLSGENTEAFF. The CDR3, as DNA: TGTGCCAGCAGACTCTCCGGGGAGAACACTGAAGCTTTCTTT.

The V call is TRBV18, the J call TRBJ2-1, with TRBD2 identical over 10 bases. The V gene end was trimmed by 6 bases and the J gene end by 10 bases; junction bases not matched to a gene: 15. The CDR3 runs to 16 residues. CDR1 is KGHSH and CDR2 is LQKENI in the germline V gene. CDR3 sequence: CASSRAGGPLDREQFF. CDR3 nucleotides: TGTGCCAGCTCCCGAGCGGGAGGGCCCCTGGACAGGGAGCAGTTCTTC.

This chain uses TRBV6-4 with TRBJ2-3; 8 bases line up with TRBD2. The CDR3 runs to 18 residues. Germline V lookup: CDR1 MRHNA, CDR2 SNTAGT. V lost 5 bases, J lost 0 bases, and 13 bases stayed unmatched. The CDR3 loop is CASSSTYKSGGSTDTQYF. The DNA of the CDR3 is TGTGCCAGCAGTTCCACTTACAAGAGCGGGGGTAGCACAGATACGCAGTATTTT.

The J gene is TRBJ1-6, the V gene TRBV5-1; 9 positions agree with TRBD1. This CDR3 comprises 16 residues. Germline loops: CDR1 SGHRS, CDR2 YFSETQ. With V trimmed by 2 bases and J by 5 bases, 5 bases remained unmatched. This CDR3 reads CASSLDRGSNNSPLHF. The CDR3 DNA sequence: TGCGCCAGCAGCTTAGACAGGGGGTCTAATAATTCACCCCTCCACTTT.

The table lists this clone with a count of one. The V gene is TRBV5-8, the J gene TRBJ1-6; a weak D match, TRBD1 (6 bases). The V and J ends lost 3 bases and 7 bases respectively, with 14 bases between them. CDR3 length: 15 amino acids. Germline V gives CDR1 SGHTS, CDR2 YDEGEE. The CDR3 region is CASSYSRGRNSPLHF. CDR3 bases: TGTGCCAGCAGCTATAGCAGGGGCAGGAATTCACCCCTCCACTTT.

The rearrangement joins TRBV30 to TRBJ1-1; 7 positions match TRBD1. Trimming took 5 bases from V and 6 from J; bases not matched to a gene: 9. The V gene's germline CDR1 is GTSNPN and CDR2 SVGIG (reference sequence). The CDR3 is made up of 13 amino acids. CDR3 region: CAWVSGGKPEAFF. For the CDR3, the DNA is TGTGCCTGGGTTTCAGGGGGGAAGCCTGAAGCTTTCTTT.

The V gene is TRBV28, the J gene TRBJ2-7; D gene unclear. The CDR3 contains 13 residues. V shed 5 bases and J shed 1 base, with 9 bases lying between them. Germline V gives CDR1 MDHEN, CDR2 SYDVKM. As DNA, the CDR3 is TGTGCCAGCAGTCCCCCCCAGTCCTACGAGCAGTACGTC. Encoded protein: CASSPPQSYEQYV.

This chain uses TRBV2 with TRBJ2-1, with TRBD2 identical over 11 bases. J lost 8 bases, V lost 6 bases, and 9 bases had no gene match. The CDR3 runs to 15 residues. The germline CDR1 and CDR2 sequences are SNHLY and FYNNEI. The CDR3 region is CASRAGTSGFDEQFF. The CDR3 nucleotides read TGTGCCAGCAGAGCCGGGACTAGCGGTTTCGATGAGCAGTTCTTC.

V and J are TRBV28 and TRBJ2-1; 7 bases map to TRBD1. The CDR3 has 14 amino acids. The V segment lost 3 bases and the J segment 7 bases; nucleotides outside the gene matches: 6. Germline V gene lookup returns CDR1 MDHEN and CDR2 SYDVKM. The CDR3, as DNA: TGTGCCAGCAGTTTTACAGGGGCGGTTAATGAGCAGTTCTTC. It codes for CASSFTGAVNEQFF. Full variable domain (rest looked up from reference TRBV28 and TRBJ2-1): DVKVTQSSRYLVKRTGEKVFLECVQDMDHENMFWYRQDPGLGLRLIYFSYDVKMKEKGDIPEGYSVSREKKERFSLILESASTNQTSMYLCASSFTGAVNEQFFGPGTRLTVL.

The chain couples TRBV7-8 to TRBJ2-1, with D possibly matching TRBD2 (5 bases). This CDR3 has 17 residues. CDR1 SGHVS and CDR2 FQNEAQ come from the germline V gene. The V and J ends lost 1 base and 0 bases respectively, with 13 bases between them. The CDR3 region has the DNA TGTGCCAGCAGCTTAGGACTACCGAACTTCTCCTACAATGAGCAGTTCTTC. Residues: CASSLGLPNFSYNEQFF. Complete variable domain (other parts from reference TRBV7-8 and TRBJ2-1): GAGVSQSPRYKVAKRGQDVALRCDPISGHVSLFWYQQALGQGPEFLTYFQNEAQLDKSGLPSDRFFAERPEGSVSTLKIQRTQQEDSAVYLCASSLGLPNFSYNEQFFGPGTRLTVL.

The V and J genes are TRBV5-1 and TRBJ1-1; D is unclear. The CDR3 is made up of 13 amino acids. CDR1 and CDR2 from the germline V gene are SGHRS and YFSETQ. V was cut by 4 bases and J by 1 base, with 8 bases left in between. The CDR3 region has the DNA TGCGCCAGCAGCCCCTACCCGAACACTGAAGCTTTCTTT. As protein: CASSPYPNTEAFF.

The V and J genes are TRBV5-4 and TRBJ2-3; TRBD2 matches at 12 bases. Germline V gene sequence: CDR1 SGHNT, CDR2 YYREEE (reference sequence). Trimming cost V 4 bases and J 4 bases; bases outside gene matches: 13. This CDR3 comprises 18 residues. In DNA, the CDR3 is TGTGCCAGCAGCCCCTCAACTAGCGGGGGGTGGGGGGCAGATACGCAGTATTTT. It specifies CASSPSTSGGWGADTQYF. The variable domain in full, with the rest retrieved from reference TRBV5-4 and TRBJ2-3, is ETGVTQSPTHLIKTRGQQVTLRCSSQSGHNTVSWYQQALGQGPQFIFQYYREEENGRGNFPPRFSGLQFPNYSSELNVNALELDDSALYLCASSPSTSGGWGADTQYFGPGTRLTVL.

This clone has only a few counts. The gene calls are TRBV7-2 and TRBJ2-3; weak D call: TRBD2 (6 bases). Trimming shortened V by 5 bases and J by 1 base, and 19 bases separated the two germline ends. The CDR3 loop spans 17 amino acids. Germline CDR1 SGHTA, CDR2 FQGNSA. CDR3 in DNA: TGTGCCAGCAGCAAGGCCCCGGCTCCGGGGGGCACAGATACGCAGTATTTT. Amino acids: CASSKAPAPGGTDTQYF.

CDR3 sequence (DNA): TGTGCCAGCAGTCCTCGTCCGACTAGCCAGACCCAGTACTTC. Translating it yields CASSPRPTSQTQYF. The rearrangement uses TRBV28 and TRBJ2-5; 7 positions agree with TRBD2. The CDR3 sequence is 14 residues long. CDR1 is MDHEN, CDR2 SYDVKM, per germline. With V trimmed by 5 bases and J by 6 bases, 9 bases remained unmatched.

The J gene is TRBJ1-5, the V gene TRBV28; 7 bases line up with TRBD1. The CDR3 runs to 15 residues. Germline V gives CDR1 MDHEN, CDR2 SYDVKM. V lost 4 bases and J lost 7; bases outside the gene matches: 10. In nucleotides, the CDR3 is TGTGCCAGCAGTTCCGCTGACAGGGCAGGACAGCCCCAGCATTTT. Its protein product is CASSSADRAGQPQHF. The full variable domain, completed using reference TRBV28 and TRBJ1-5, is DVKVTQSSRYLVKRTGEKVFLECVQDMDHENMFWYRQDPGLGLRLIYFSYDVKMKEKGDIPEGYSVSREKKERFSLILESASTNQTSMYLCASSSADRAGQPQHFGDGTRLSIL.

The chain employs TRBV19 and TRBJ1-4, with TRBD1 as a possible D gene (5 bases). Germline CDR1 LNHDA, CDR2 SQIVND (reference sequence). The CDR3 runs 15 residues. V shed 8 bases and J shed 8 bases, with 21 bases lying between them. This CDR3 is CASSERHRGKEKLFF. In nucleotides, the CDR3 is TGTGCCAGTTCTGAAAGACACCGGGGGAAGGAAAAACTGTTTTTT.